Below are 15 T cell receptor beta chains sequenced from a single sample in a study of graft-versus-host responses after intestinal transplantation. TCRdb's copy holds only in-frame clones and misses some; the assay was immunoSEQ multiplex PCR. The sample has 80,000 or so clones; around 92% are singletons. This material consisted of PBMCs, taken 98 days after intestinal transplantation. All receptors come from a human patient who received an intestinal transplant, so some T cells may come from the graft donor.

This chain connects TRBV7-8 to TRBJ2-3, with D possibly TRBD2 on 6 matching bases. The V end was cut by 3 bases, the J end by 4 bases, with 8 bases between. The germline V gene has CDR1 SGHVS and CDR2 FQNEAQ. The CDR3 loop spans 13 amino acids. CDR3 amino acids: CASSFGGADTQYF. The CDR3 DNA is TGTGCCAGCAGCTTTGGCGGGGCAGATACGCAGTATTTT.

This clone was seen once. The chain couples TRBV15 to TRBJ1-2; D gene ambiguous. This CDR3 has 13 residues. CDR1 and CDR2 from the germline V gene are LNHNV and YYDKDF (reference sequence). The V and J ends lost 0 bases and 8 bases respectively, with 10 bases between them. The CDR3 DNA is TGTGCCACCAGCAGAGATCGGGCGGAGGGCTACACCTTC. The encoded protein is CATSRDRAEGYTF.

The CDR3 DNA reads TGTGCCAGCAGCGTTGGGTTCGGACAGGGGGCGAGCGAGCAGTACTTC. Translating gives CASSVGFGQGASEQYF. The chain joins TRBV9 to TRBJ2-7; 11 bases align to TRBD1. The CDR3 is 16 amino acids. CDR1 SGDLS and CDR2 YYNGEE come from the germline V gene. V gave up 2 bases and J gave up 6 bases; unmatched junction bases: 10.

The chain combines TRBV4-2 with TRBJ2-2; 7 nucleotides match TRBD2. With 0 bases clipped from V and 7 bases from J, the junction kept 5 bases outside the gene matches. The CDR3 is made up of 15 amino acids. Germline CDR1 reads LGHNA; CDR2 reads YNFKEQ. DNA for the CDR3: TGTGCCAGCAGCCAAGAGGATTGGGGGGGCGGGGAGCTGTTTTTT. This gives the protein CASSQEDWGGGELFF.

This chain connects TRBV6-5 to TRBJ2-1, with D possibly TRBD2 on 6 matching bases. CDR3 size: 14 residues. In germline, CDR1 is MNHEY, CDR2 SVGAGI. Trimming removed 5 bases from V and 3 bases from J, with 11 bases in between. The CDR3 is CASSPGTHYNEQFF. For the CDR3, the DNA is TGTGCCAGCAGTCCCGGGACTCACTACAATGAGCAGTTCTTC.

J is TRBJ1-1 and V is TRBV9, with D uncertain. The ends were cut back, 0 bases at V and 1 base at J, with 4 bases in the middle. This CDR3 comprises 13 residues. CDR1 and CDR2 from the germline V gene are SGDLS and YYNGEE. This chain's CDR3 is CASSVETNTEAFF. In nucleotides, the CDR3 is TGTGCCAGCAGCGTAGAAACGAACACTGAAGCTTTCTTT.

The rearrangement joins TRBV15 to TRBJ1-6; D gene uncertain. CDR1 LNHNV and CDR2 YYDKDF come from the germline V gene (reference sequence). The ends were cut back, 4 bases at V and 14 bases at J, with 12 bases in the middle. The CDR3 extends over 12 amino acids. The CDR3 nucleotides read TGTGCCACCAGCATAATTGAGGGTACCCTCCACTTT. Translated, it gives CATSIIEGTLHF.

J is TRBJ1-5 and V is TRBV6-5, with 7 bases identical to TRBD1. Germline V gene sequence: CDR1 MNHEY, CDR2 SVGAGI. V was pared by 6 bases and J by 6 bases, with 5 bases of the junction left unmatched. The CDR3 contains 13 residues. CDR3 region: CASSQQGPQPQHF. In DNA, the CDR3 is TGTGCCAGCAGCCAACAGGGGCCTCAGCCCCAGCATTTT.

Of note for this clone: Additional DNA sequences in this sample encode the identical CDR3. The rearrangement links TRBV5-1 to TRBJ1-2; D ambiguous. The V end was cut by 0 bases, the J end by 2 bases, with 11 bases between. This CDR3 spans 15 amino acids. Germline V CDR1 and CDR2: SGHRS, YFSETQ. The CDR3 nucleotides are TGCGCCAGCAGCTTGGGACTCCCGACCAACTATGGCTACACCTTC. Its translation is CASSLGLPTNYGYTF.

CDR3 sequence reads: CASYGTSATAYNEQFF. In DNA, the CDR3 is TGTGCCTCCTACGGGACTAGCGCGACCGCCTACAATGAGCAGTTCTTC. This chain uses TRBV28 with TRBJ2-1, with 10 bases that match TRBD2. V gave up 11 bases and J gave up 2 bases; unmatched junction bases: 12. The CDR3 is 16 residues long. The V gene's germline CDR1 is MDHEN and CDR2 SYDVKM.

V usage is TRBV4-2 and J usage is TRBJ2-7; 8 bases agree with TRBD2. Per germline, CDR1 LGHNA and CDR2 YNFKEQ. The CDR3 has 18 residues. Germline trimming cut 2 bases from V and 1 base from J; bases unmatched to any gene: 13. CDR3 DNA: TGTGCCAGCAGCCAATTACCAGCGGGAGTATTTAGTTCCTACGAGCAGTACTTC. Its translation is CASSQLPAGVFSSYEQYF.

The chain uses TRBV6-6 and TRBJ2-7; no definite D call. This CDR3 is built from 11 residues. The ends were cut back, 3 bases at V and 5 bases at J, with 5 bases in the middle. The V gene's germline CDR1 is MNHNY and CDR2 SVGAGI (reference sequence). The CDR3 DNA follows: TGTGCCAGCAGTTATGAGGACGAGCAGTACTTC. This encodes CASSYEDEQYF.

The chain links TRBV7-6 to TRBJ2-3; TRBD2 agrees at 8 bases. Trimming took 0 bases from V and 4 from J; bases not matched to a gene: 9. The CDR3 runs to 17 residues. From germline, CDR1 is SGHVS and CDR2 FNYEAQ. CDR3 nucleotides: TGTGCCAGCAGCTTAGCCTGGGGCACGGGGGGGTCAGATACGCAGTATTTT. Protein product: CASSLAWGTGGSDTQYF.

The chain has TRBV12-1 and TRBJ2-3; TRBD1 reflects the table's D call only, with no check against the DNA. TRBV12-1 is shown as a pseudogene. The CDR3 runs to 16 residues. CDR3 in amino acids: CASSFEQGASTDTQYF. Here the CDR3 DNA reads TGTGCCAGCAGCTTTGAACAGGGGGCTAGCACAGATACGCAGTATTTT.

V gene TRBV6-5 combines with J gene TRBJ2-2, with D possibly matching TRBD1 (6 bases). The germline CDR1 and CDR2 sequences are MNHEY and SVGAGI. V was pared by 4 bases and J by 4 bases, with 10 bases between. This CDR3 is 14 amino acids long. The CDR3 coding sequence is TGTGCCAGCAGTTCCACAGGGACCACCGGGGAGCTGTTTTTT. This encodes CASSSTGTTGELFF.